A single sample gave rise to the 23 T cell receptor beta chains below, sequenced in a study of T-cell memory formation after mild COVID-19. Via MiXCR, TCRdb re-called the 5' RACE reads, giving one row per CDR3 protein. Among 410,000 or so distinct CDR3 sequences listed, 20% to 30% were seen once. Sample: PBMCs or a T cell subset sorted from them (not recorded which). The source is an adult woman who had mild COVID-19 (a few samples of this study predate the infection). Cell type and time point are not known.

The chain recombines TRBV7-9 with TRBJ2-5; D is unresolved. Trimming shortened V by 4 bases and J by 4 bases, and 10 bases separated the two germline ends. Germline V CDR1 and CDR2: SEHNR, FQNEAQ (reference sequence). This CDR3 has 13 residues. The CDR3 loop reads CASSSHVGETQYF. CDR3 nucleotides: TGTGCCAGCAGCTCCCACGTTGGAGAGACCCAGTACTTC.

The CDR3 bases are TGTGCCAGCACCCTCGTGGGGGGTAATCAGCCCCAGCATTTT. This sequence encodes CASTLVGGNQPQHF. The V and J genes are TRBV2 and TRBJ1-5; D may be TRBD1 (5 bases). Trimming stripped 7 bases from V and 4 bases from J, with 14 bases between. The germline CDR1 and CDR2 sequences are SNHLY and FYNNEI. This CDR3 comprises 14 residues.

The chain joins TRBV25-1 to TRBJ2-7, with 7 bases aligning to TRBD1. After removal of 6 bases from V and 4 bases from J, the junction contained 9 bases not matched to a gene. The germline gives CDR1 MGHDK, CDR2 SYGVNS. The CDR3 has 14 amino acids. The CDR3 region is CASSAGTVVYEQYF. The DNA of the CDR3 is TGTGCCAGCAGCGCCGGGACAGTCGTTTACGAGCAGTACTTC.

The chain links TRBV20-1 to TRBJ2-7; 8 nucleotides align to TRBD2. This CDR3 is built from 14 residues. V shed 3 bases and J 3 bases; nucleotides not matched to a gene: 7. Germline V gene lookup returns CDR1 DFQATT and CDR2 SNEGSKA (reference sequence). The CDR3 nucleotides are TGCAGTGCTAGCCAAGCGGGGGCCTACTACGAGCAGTACTTC. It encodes CSASQAGAYYEQYF.

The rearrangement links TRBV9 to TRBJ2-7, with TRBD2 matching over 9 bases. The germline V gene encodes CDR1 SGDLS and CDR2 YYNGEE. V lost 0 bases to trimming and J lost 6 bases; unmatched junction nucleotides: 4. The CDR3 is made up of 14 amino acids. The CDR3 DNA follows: TGTGCCAGCAGCGTAGTAGCGGGAGCAACCGAGCAGTACTTC. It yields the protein CASSVVAGATEQYF.

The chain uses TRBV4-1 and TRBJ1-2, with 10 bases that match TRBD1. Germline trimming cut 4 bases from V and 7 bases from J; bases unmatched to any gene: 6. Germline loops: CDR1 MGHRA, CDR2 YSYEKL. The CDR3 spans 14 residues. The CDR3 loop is CASSLTGGWVGYTF. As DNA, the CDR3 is TGCGCCAGCAGCCTGACAGGGGGCTGGGTTGGCTACACCTTC.

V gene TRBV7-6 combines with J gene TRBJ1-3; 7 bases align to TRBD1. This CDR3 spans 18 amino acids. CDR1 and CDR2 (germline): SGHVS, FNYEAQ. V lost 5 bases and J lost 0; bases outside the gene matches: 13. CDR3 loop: CASSLRTGVYSSGNTIYF. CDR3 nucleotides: TGTGCCAGCAGCCTTCGTACAGGGGTGTATAGCTCTGGAAACACCATATATTTT.

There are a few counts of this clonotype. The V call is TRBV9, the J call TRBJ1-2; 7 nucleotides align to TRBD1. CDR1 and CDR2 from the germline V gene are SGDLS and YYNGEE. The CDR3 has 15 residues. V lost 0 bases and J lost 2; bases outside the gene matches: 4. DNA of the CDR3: TGTGCCAGCAGCGTAGCTGGGGACAGCAACTATGGCTACACCTTC. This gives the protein CASSVAGDSNYGYTF. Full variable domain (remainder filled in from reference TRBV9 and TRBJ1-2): DSGVTQTPKHLITATGQRVTLRCSPRSGDLSVYWYQQSLDQGLQFLIQYYNGEERAKGNILERFSAQQFPDLHSELNLSSLELGDSALYFCASSVAGDSNYGYTFGSGTRLTVV.

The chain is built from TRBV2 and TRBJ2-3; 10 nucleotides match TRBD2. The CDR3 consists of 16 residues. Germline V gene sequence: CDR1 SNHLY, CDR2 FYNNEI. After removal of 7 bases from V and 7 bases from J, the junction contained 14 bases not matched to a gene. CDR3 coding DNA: TGTGCCAGCACTACCCCGGCTAGCGGGGGCTCGAATACGCAGTATTTT. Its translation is CASTTPASGGSNTQYF.

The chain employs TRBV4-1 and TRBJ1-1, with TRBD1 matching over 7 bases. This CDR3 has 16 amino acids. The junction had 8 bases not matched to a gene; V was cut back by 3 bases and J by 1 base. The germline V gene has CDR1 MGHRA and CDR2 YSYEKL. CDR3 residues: CASSHVGRGQNTEAFF. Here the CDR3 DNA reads TGCGCCAGCAGCCACGTCGGAAGGGGGCAGAACACTGAAGCTTTCTTT.

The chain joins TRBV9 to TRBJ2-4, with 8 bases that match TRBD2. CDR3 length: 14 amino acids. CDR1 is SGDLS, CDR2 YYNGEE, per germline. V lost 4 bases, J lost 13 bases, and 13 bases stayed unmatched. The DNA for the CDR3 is TGTGCCAGCAGCCCACGCTGGGATAGCGGGATCCAGTACTTC. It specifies CASSPRWDSGIQYF.

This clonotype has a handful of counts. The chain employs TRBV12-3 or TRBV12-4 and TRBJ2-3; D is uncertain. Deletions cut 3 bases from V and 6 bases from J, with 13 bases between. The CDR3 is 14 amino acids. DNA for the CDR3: TGTGCCAGCAGTTTCGCGCACTCTGGGGATACGCAGTATTTT. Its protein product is CASSFAHSGDTQYF.

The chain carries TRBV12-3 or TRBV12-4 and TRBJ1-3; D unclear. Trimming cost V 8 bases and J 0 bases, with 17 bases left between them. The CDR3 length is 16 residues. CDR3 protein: CASFLRGGPSGNTIYF. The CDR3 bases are TGTGCCAGCTTCCTCCGGGGAGGACCCTCTGGAAACACCATATATTTT.

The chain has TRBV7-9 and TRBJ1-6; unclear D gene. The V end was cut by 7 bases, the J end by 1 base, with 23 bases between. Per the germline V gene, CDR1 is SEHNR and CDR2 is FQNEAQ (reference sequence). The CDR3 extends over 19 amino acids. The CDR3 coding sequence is TGTGCCAGCACCGACGACCACTACAAGCCCCCGTCCTATAATTCACCCCTCCACTTT. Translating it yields CASTDDHYKPPSYNSPLHF.

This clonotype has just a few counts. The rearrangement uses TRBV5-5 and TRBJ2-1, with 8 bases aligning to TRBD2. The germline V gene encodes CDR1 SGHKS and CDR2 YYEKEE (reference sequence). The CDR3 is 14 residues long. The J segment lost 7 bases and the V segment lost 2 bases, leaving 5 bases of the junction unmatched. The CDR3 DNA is TGTGCCAGCAGCTTCCGGACTAGCACTAATGAGCAGTTCTTC. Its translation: CASSFRTSTNEQFF.

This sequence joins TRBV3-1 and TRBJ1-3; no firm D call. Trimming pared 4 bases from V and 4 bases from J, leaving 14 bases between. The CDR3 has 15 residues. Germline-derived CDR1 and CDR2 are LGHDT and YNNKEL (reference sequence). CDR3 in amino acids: CASSLLLEAGNTIYF. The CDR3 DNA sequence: TGTGCCAGCAGCCTGTTACTCGAGGCCGGAAACACCATATATTTT. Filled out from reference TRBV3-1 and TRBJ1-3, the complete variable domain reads DTAVSQTPKYLVTQMGNDKSIKCEQNLGHDTMYWYKQDSKKFLKIMFSYNNKELIINETVPNRFSPKSPDKAHLNLHINSLELGDSAVYFCASSLLLEAGNTIYFGEGSWLTVV.

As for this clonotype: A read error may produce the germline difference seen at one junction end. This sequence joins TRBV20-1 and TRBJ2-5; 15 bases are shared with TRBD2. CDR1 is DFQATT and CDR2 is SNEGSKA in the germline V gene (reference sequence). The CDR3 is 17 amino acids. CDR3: CSARGLAGGPFSETQYF. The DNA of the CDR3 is TGCAGTGCAAGAGGACTAGCGGGAGGGCCTTTTTCAGAGACCCAGTACTTC.

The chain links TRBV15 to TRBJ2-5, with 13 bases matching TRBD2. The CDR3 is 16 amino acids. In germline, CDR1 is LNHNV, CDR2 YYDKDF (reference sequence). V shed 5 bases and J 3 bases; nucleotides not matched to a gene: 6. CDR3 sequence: CATSAGLAGPKETQYF. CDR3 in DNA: TGTGCCACCAGCGCGGGACTAGCGGGACCTAAAGAGACCCAGTACTTC.

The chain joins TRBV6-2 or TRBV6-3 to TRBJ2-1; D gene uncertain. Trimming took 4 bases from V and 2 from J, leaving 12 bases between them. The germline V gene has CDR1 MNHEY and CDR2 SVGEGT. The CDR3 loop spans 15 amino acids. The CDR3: CASSWRPTPYNEQFF. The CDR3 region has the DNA TGTGCCAGCAGTTGGCGGCCGACCCCCTACAATGAGCAGTTCTTC.

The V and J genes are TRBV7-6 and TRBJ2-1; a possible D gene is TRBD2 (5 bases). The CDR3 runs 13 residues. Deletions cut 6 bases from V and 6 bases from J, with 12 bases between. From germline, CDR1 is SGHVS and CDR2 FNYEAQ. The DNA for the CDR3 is TGTGCCAGCAGGGAGGCATTGGGCAATGAGCAGTTCTTC. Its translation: CASREALGNEQFF. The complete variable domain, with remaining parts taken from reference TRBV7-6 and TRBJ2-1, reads GAGVSQSPRYKVTKRGQDVALRCDPISGHVSLYWYRQALGQGPEFLTYFNYEAQQDKSGLPNDRFSAERPEGSISTLTIQRTEQRDSAMYRCASREALGNEQFFGPGTRLTVL.

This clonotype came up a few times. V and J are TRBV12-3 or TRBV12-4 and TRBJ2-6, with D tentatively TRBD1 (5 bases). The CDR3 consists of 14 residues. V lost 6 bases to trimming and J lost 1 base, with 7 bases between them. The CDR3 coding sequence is TGTGCCAGCAGACAGGTTTCTGGGGCCAACGTCCTGACTTTC. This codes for CASRQVSGANVLTF.

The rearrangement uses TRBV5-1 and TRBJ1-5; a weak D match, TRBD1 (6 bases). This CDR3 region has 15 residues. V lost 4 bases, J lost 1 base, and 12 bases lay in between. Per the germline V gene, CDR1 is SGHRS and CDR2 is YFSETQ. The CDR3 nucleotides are TGCGCCAGCAGCGAAACAGGGCTGAGCAATCAGCCCCAGCATTTT. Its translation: CASSETGLSNQPQHF.

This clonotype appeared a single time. The CDR3: CASSLAGVRNIQYF. The DNA for the CDR3 is TGCGCCAGCAGCTTGGCTGGGGTAAGAAACATTCAGTACTTC. The rearrangement links TRBV5-1 to TRBJ2-4; the D is unclear. Germline-derived CDR1 and CDR2 are SGHRS and YFSETQ. V shed 0 bases and J shed 6 bases, with 10 bases lying between them. The CDR3 contains 14 residues.